This T cell receptor (beta chain) was captured in a study of identical twins. General observations from the study: Insertions were reduced in abundant cord blood beta clonotypes but not in memory repertoires.

This clonotype was counted a few times. The target antigen is unknown. In TCRdb, the 5' RACE reads were re-called with MiXCR into one record per CDR3 protein. The sample contains about 520,000 distinct CDR3 sequences, about 20% of which appear only once. Separately, the same data were catalogued under a study of T cells expressing NK-cell markers. In that study: Restriction of sorting to alpha-beta TCR T cells was accomplished in several experiments using an anti-gamma-delta TCR antibody. More than five donors had dominant NKG2C+ clonotypes that comprised about 1.0-7.5% of their CD8+ T cells. Dominance of the CD3+CD56-NKG2C+ fraction by these clonotypes also held in several donors.

This receptor was taken from a woman younger than 35 in good health. What was sequenced was CD4+ T cells sorted from blood.

The chain's CDR3 is CASSYYPQLINSNYGYTF. CDR3 sequence (DNA): TGTGCCAGCAGTTACTATCCCCAACTGATCAACTCTAACTATGGCTACACCTTC. The chain couples TRBV6-5 to TRBJ1-2; D not certain. There are 18 residues in the CDR3. Germline assignment: CDR1 MNHEY and CDR2 SVGAGI. Trimming removed 1 base at V and 0 bases at J, with 18 bases between.